These 8 T cell receptor beta chains originate from one sample sequenced in a study of long-term antiretroviral therapy in people with HIV. Survey-level resolution applied to immunoSEQ assay v3.0. TCRdb keeps only in-frame clones here, not all; method: immunoSEQ multiplex PCR. This table has about 33,000 clones, about three quarters appearing once. This specimen consisted of unsorted PBMCs, obtained 2 years after starting antiretroviral therapy. These receptors were taken from a woman in her forties or fifties with HIV.

V is TRBV10-2 and J is TRBJ2-2; TRBD1 is a possible D gene (5 bases). V lost 7 bases, J lost 4 bases, and 13 bases lay in between. The CDR3 contains 14 residues. Germline loops: CDR1 WSHSY, CDR2 SAAADI. The CDR3 reads CASNTAGPTGELFF. The CDR3 bases are TGCGCCAGCAATACCGCAGGGCCCACCGGGGAGCTGTTTTTT.

This chain links TRBV10-2 with TRBJ2-1; D might be TRBD2 (5 bases). The CDR3 sequence is 15 residues long. Trimming shortened V by 2 bases and J by 4 bases, and 12 bases separated the two germline ends. Germline CDR1 WSHSY, CDR2 SAAADI. CDR3 coding DNA: TGCGCCAGCAGTGAGATACCGGGGAGTTACAATGAGCAGTTCTTC. Its protein product is CASSEIPGSYNEQFF.

The chain couples TRBV5-1 to TRBJ2-3; TRBD1 is a possible D gene (6 bases). Germline assignment: CDR1 SGHRS and CDR2 YFSETQ. Trimming removed 6 bases at V and 0 bases at J, with 11 bases between. There are 14 residues in the CDR3. CDR3 loop: CASTNRESTDTQYF. CDR3 coding DNA: TGCGCCAGCACTAACAGGGAAAGCACAGATACGCAGTATTTT.

The genes are TRBV9 and TRBJ2-6; D call uncertain. Germline-derived CDR1 and CDR2 are SGDLS and YYNGEE. This CDR3 has 19 residues. Trimming took 0 bases from V and 0 from J, leaving 16 bases between them. CDR3 sequence: CASSVATGPLYSGANVLTF. The CDR3 bases are TGTGCCAGCAGCGTAGCTACGGGTCCTCTTTACTCTGGGGCCAACGTCCTGACTTTC.

This chain uses TRBV25-1 with TRBJ1-2, with TRBD1 matching 10 bases. With V trimmed by 4 bases and J by 7 bases, 6 bases remained unmatched. CDR3 length equals 14 residues. Germline CDR1 MGHDK, CDR2 SYGVNS. CDR3 loop: CASSARQGASGYTF. CDR3 DNA: TGTGCCAGCAGTGCCCGACAGGGGGCCTCTGGCTACACCTTC.

The chain links TRBV30 to TRBJ1-2, with a tentative D call TRBD1 (5 bases). The ends were cut back, 0 bases at V and 2 bases at J, with 7 bases in the middle. Germline CDR1 reads GTSNPN; CDR2 reads SVGIG (reference sequence). The CDR3 consists of 13 residues. This chain's CDR3 is CAWSVQANYGYTF. CDR3 in DNA: TGTGCCTGGAGTGTACAGGCGAACTATGGCTACACCTTC.

This rearrangement joins TRBV28 to TRBJ1-5; D is perhaps TRBD1 (5 bases). The CDR3 totals 14 residues. The germline gives CDR1 MDHEN, CDR2 SYDVKM. Trimming pared 3 bases from V and 3 bases from J, leaving 9 bases between. CDR3 loop: CASSLGQVNQPQHF. The CDR3 DNA reads TGTGCCAGCAGTTTGGGGCAGGTCAATCAGCCCCAGCATTTT.

This chain links TRBV28 with TRBJ2-1; D is unresolved. This CDR3 is built from 11 residues. Germline CDR1 and CDR2: MDHEN and SYDVKM. The germline V and J ends were trimmed by 9 bases and 11 bases, with 14 bases remaining between them. The CDR3 sequence: CARGVGCQQFF. The CDR3 DNA reads as TGTGCCAGGGGCGTGGGATGTCAGCAGTTCTTC.